The entry that follows covers one T cell receptor (beta chain) sequence. Other DNA variants within this sample encode the same CDR3. The data stem from a study of blood T cell repertoires in COVID-19. For the study at large: Sites in the United States, Italy and Spain provided acute and convalescent COVID-19 samples. The cDNA or gDNA used as material had been derived from T cells, B-cell-depleted T cells, or PBMCs.

In the original processing: Estimation of nucleated cell counts relied on the amplification of reference gene primers. Assay used: immunoSEQ multiplex PCR; TCRdb lists only in-frame clones, some missing. From that table come the V and J calls and clone size; the DNA was used to work out D and trimming. Of about 120,000 clones listed, roughly four fifths are singletons. The CDR3 length is 14 residues. Between the trimmed V and J ends, which lost 0 bases and 4 bases, there was a span of 10 bases. CDR1 and CDR2 (germline): SGHRS, YFSETQ. The TCR was taken from a human donor in a cohort sampled during active COVID-19. The chain carries TRBV5-1 and TRBJ2-5, with D tentatively TRBD1 (5 bases). The sequenced sample consisted of peripheral blood. CDR3 nucleotide sequence: TGCGCCAGCAGCTTGGGCCAGGGCCTAGAGACCCAGTACTTC. Encoded protein: CASSLGQGLETQYF. The full variable domain, in which reference TRBV5-1 and TRBJ2-5 provide the parts outside the CDR3, is KAGVTQTPRYLIKTRGQQVTLSCSPISGHRSVSWYQQTPGQGLQFLFEYFSETQRNKGNFPGRFSGRQFSNSRSEMNVSTLELGDSALYLCASSLGQGLETQYFGPGTRLLVL.